This T cell receptor (beta chain) was recovered during a study of cytomegalovirus exposure and HLA in healthy donors. The germline CDR1 and CDR2 sequences are GTSNPN and SVGIG (reference sequence). V lost 3 bases, J lost 8 bases, and 14 bases lay in between. The CDR3 spans 13 residues. The primer mix had 60 Vbeta and 13 Jbeta primers. Profiling relied on immunoSEQ multiplex PCR, and the TCRdb table lists in-frame clones only, not all of them. This table has around 150,000 clones, around 83% appearing once. Input material: PBMCs. The chain recombines TRBV30 with TRBJ1-5, with a weak D call TRBD1 (5 bases). The TCR sequence derives from a man in his fifties in good health and CMV-seropositive. The CDR3 nucleotides read TGTGCCTGGAGCTTACGGGGGATCGAGCCCCAGCATTTT. It is translated as CAWSLRGIEPQHF.